This TCR beta chain was identified during a study of T-cell memory formation after mild COVID-19. From germline, CDR1 is DFQATT and CDR2 SNEGSKA (reference sequence). This CDR3 comprises 15 residues. Trimming left V 5 bases short and J 0 bases short, with 14 bases between. On this clonotype: As yet, its antigen is unknown.

Constant-segment primers served in 5'RACE that generated TCR alpha and TCR beta cDNA libraries bearing sample barcodes and UMIs. MiXCR, applied by TCRdb to the 5' RACE reads, yields one record per CDR3 protein. This table holds approximately 150,000 distinct CDR3 sequences, under 25% found once. Whole-study results and caveats: The authors did not confirm SARS-CoV-2 specificity of second-wave clones peaking day 37. That cross-reactive memory joined was suggested by some responding clones appearing in pre-infection memory. CD4/CD8 balance characterized clones contracting day 15 to 85, and CD4+ skew characterized later expanders.

The clonotype comes from an adult woman who had mild COVID-19 (a few samples of this study predate the infection). Cell type and time point are not known. Material for sequencing was PBMCs or a T cell subset sorted from them (not recorded which). The chain combines TRBV20-1 with TRBJ2-1; D is perhaps TRBD1 or TRBD2 (5 bases each). CDR3 DNA sequence: TGCAGTGCTGAGAGCGGACATAGCTCCTACAATGAGCAGTTCTTC. Encoded protein: CSAESGHSSYNEQFF.